A single T cell receptor beta chain is shown here with its context. Its antigen is not identified. The data were obtained in a study of cytomegalovirus exposure and HLA in healthy donors. Germline V CDR1 and CDR2: KGHSH, LQKENI. There are 17 residues in the CDR3. Unmatched junction bases numbered 5, after V lost 1 base and J lost 0 bases. The PCR was carried out with 60 Vbeta primers and 13 Jbeta primers. Assay: immunoSEQ multiplex PCR; the TCRdb copy retains only in-frame clones and omits some. The table records around 130,000 clones, 65% to 75% of them present only once. General study points: With later analysis, a missense DCLRE1C variant became linked to TCR beta V- and J-gene trimming.

This TCR was recovered from a middle-aged man in good health and CMV-seropositive. Sample: PBMCs. The rearrangement joins TRBV18 to TRBJ2-3, with 9 nucleotides matching TRBD2. The CDR3 reads CASSPLRTSESTDTQYF. CDR3 coding DNA: TGTGCCAGCTCACCACTAAGGACTAGCGAAAGCACAGATACGCAGTATTTT.